The 3 T cell receptor beta chains in this list originate from one sample, sequenced in a study of T cells in Graves' hyperthyroidism and ophthalmopathy. There were TCR beta CDR3 regions amplified from RNA transcripts. The HTBI primer set drove a first-round RT-PCR of the TCR CDR3. TCRdb itself ran the multiplex PCR reads through MiXCR, one entry per CDR3 protein. The table records roughly 280,000 distinct CDR3 sequences, 17% of them present only once. Sequences were obtained from blood. These receptors all stem from a woman in her sixties or seventies with Graves' ophthalmopathy.

This chain connects TRBV5-4 to TRBJ1-2; 9 nucleotides align to TRBD1. CDR3 length: 16 amino acids. Per the germline V gene, CDR1 is SGHNT and CDR2 is YYREEE (reference sequence). Losses at the gene ends were 7 bases for V and 1 base for J; bases not matched to a gene: 11. CDR3 sequence reads: CASAGPGQGNNYGYTF. The CDR3 coding sequence is TGTGCCAGCGCGGGACCGGGACAGGGAAATAACTATGGCTACACCTTC.

This clonotype showed up many times. V is TRBV18 and J is TRBJ1-2; no definite D call. Germline CDR1 KGHSH, CDR2 LQKENI. The CDR3 totals 13 residues. V was cut by 2 bases and J by 8 bases, with 12 bases left in between. DNA for the CDR3: TGTGCCAGCTCACCAACGGACCGTGGAGGCTACACCTTC. It translates to CASSPTDRGGYTF.

At least ten counts were recorded for this clonotype. The chain couples TRBV28 to TRBJ2-4; 9 positions agree with TRBD1. The CDR3 sequence is 13 residues long. Germline V lookup: CDR1 MDHEN, CDR2 SYDVKM. J lost 8 bases, V lost 6 bases, and 5 bases had no gene match. This CDR3 reads CASRLTGGDIQYF. The CDR3 nucleotides read TGTGCCAGCAGGCTTACAGGGGGCGACATTCAGTACTTC.